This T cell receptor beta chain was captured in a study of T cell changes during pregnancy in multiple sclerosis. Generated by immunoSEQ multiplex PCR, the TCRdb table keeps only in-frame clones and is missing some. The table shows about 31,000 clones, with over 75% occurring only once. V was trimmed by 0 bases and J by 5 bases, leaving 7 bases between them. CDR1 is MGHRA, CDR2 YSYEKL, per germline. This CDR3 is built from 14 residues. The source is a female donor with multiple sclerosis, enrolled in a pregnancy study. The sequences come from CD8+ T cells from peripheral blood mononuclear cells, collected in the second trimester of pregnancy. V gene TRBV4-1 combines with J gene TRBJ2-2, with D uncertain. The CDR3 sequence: CASSQDTITGELFF. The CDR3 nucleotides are TGCGCCAGCAGCCAAGATACTATAACCGGGGAGCTGTTTTTT.